This T cell receptor (beta chain) was identified in a study of control samples from healthy donors and cancer patients. Assay: immunoSEQ multiplex PCR; the TCRdb copy retains only in-frame clones and omits some. The sample records under 85,000 clones, roughly 93% being singletons. Germline V gene sequence: CDR1 SEHNR, CDR2 FQNEAQ (reference sequence). This CDR3 has 13 amino acids. V was pared by 3 bases and J by 4 bases, with 8 bases between. The specimen was PBMCs. This receptor was taken from a woman in her forties with lung cancer. The chain joins TRBV7-9 to TRBJ2-3; no reliable D call. The CDR3 DNA sequence: TGTGCCAGCAGCTTCGGAGTTTCAGATACGCAGTATTTT. Its translation: CASSFGVSDTQYF.